This entry lists 24 T cell receptor beta chains sequenced from one sample in a study of early T cells in non-severe SARS-CoV-2 infection. One entry per CDR3 protein, called by TCRdb with MiXCR from the 5' RACE reads. Of more than 60,000 distinct CDR3 sequences listed, approximately 13% were seen once; the top ten hold around 2.8%. Source: whole blood, taken at baseline. These receptors all come from an adult who was a healthcare worker with PCR-confirmed SARS-CoV-2 infection or an uninfected control (not recorded which).

A few counts support this clonotype. This chain connects TRBV12-3 or TRBV12-4 to TRBJ2-2; D is uncertain. V lost 4 bases to trimming and J lost 1 base, with 4 bases between them. CDR3 length: 13 residues. CDR3 residues: CASSYGNTGELFF. The CDR3 DNA follows: TGTGCCAGCAGTTACGGGAACACCGGGGAGCTGTTTTTT.

This clonotype was observed at least ten times. The rearrangement links TRBV7-2 to TRBJ2-5, with 13 bases matching TRBD2. CDR3 length: 18 residues. Germline-derived CDR1 and CDR2 are SGHTA and FQGNSA. The ends lost 5 bases at V and 7 bases at J; junction bases unmatched: 16. The CDR3 is CASSQTTSGGPPWVTQYF. CDR3 coding DNA: TGTGCCAGCAGCCAAACGACTAGCGGGGGGCCTCCTTGGGTGACCCAGTACTTC.

The rearrangement joins TRBV10-2 to TRBJ1-2; D may be TRBD1 (5 bases). Trimming took off 3 bases at V and 3 bases at J, with 11 bases between the two ends. The CDR3 has 14 residues. In germline, CDR1 is WSHSY, CDR2 SAAADI. The CDR3 loop reads CASSEVEGDYGYTF. The CDR3 DNA reads as TGCGCCAGCAGTGAAGTAGAAGGGGACTATGGCTACACCTTC.

This clonotype was observed a handful of times. CDR3 loop: CATSDLQGNEQFF. DNA of the CDR3: TGTGCCACCAGTGATTTGCAAGGGAATGAGCAGTTCTTC. The rearrangement uses TRBV24-1 and TRBJ2-1, with D unresolved. The CDR3 length is 13 residues. Trimming took off 0 bases at V and 7 bases at J, with 6 bases between the two ends. CDR1 KGHDR and CDR2 SFDVKD come from the germline V gene.

The sample holds a few counts of this clonotype. This sequence joins TRBV6-6 and TRBJ1-2; maybe TRBD1 (5 bases). V shed 0 bases and J shed 4 bases, with 12 bases lying between them. The CDR3 totals 15 residues. The V gene's germline CDR1 is MNHNY and CDR2 SVGAGI (reference sequence). The CDR3 nucleotides read TGTGCCAGCAGTTACTCCGGCACAGGAGGCTATGGCTACACCTTC. Its translation: CASSYSGTGGYGYTF.

This clonotype was seen more than once but under ten times. This chain's CDR3 is CSAREGGWNEQFF. The CDR3 DNA sequence: TGCAGTGCTAGAGAGGGGGGCTGGAATGAGCAGTTCTTC. The chain carries TRBV20-1 and TRBJ2-1; either TRBD1 or TRBD2 may supply D (6 bases each). Trimming pared 0 bases from V and 7 bases from J, leaving 10 bases between. Germline values: CDR1 DFQATT, CDR2 SNEGSKA (reference sequence). The CDR3 length is 13 residues.

This clonotype has a handful of counts. The chain couples TRBV6-1 to TRBJ2-4; 7 nucleotides line up with TRBD1. The CDR3 consists of 16 residues. Germline trimming cut 8 bases from V and 1 base from J; bases unmatched to any gene: 11. From germline, CDR1 is MNHNS and CDR2 SASEGT. The CDR3 DNA reads as TGTGCCAGCGCCCGAAGAGGGGGCCTGGCCAAAAACATTCAGTACTTC. Translated, it gives CASARRGGLAKNIQYF.

The chain uses TRBV12-3 or TRBV12-4 and TRBJ2-3; D is unresolved. The germline V and J ends were trimmed by 8 bases and 0 bases, with 6 bases remaining between them. This CDR3 spans 12 amino acids. CDR3 amino acids: CASGSSTDTQYF. The CDR3 DNA follows: TGTGCCAGCGGGTCTAGCACAGATACGCAGTATTTT.

This clonotype was recorded many times. The chain is built from TRBV4-3 and TRBJ2-1, with TRBD1 matching over 7 bases. Germline V gene data show CDR1 as LGHNA and CDR2 as YSLEER. V lost 1 base and J lost 10; bases outside the gene matches: 7. CDR3 size: 14 residues. The CDR3 region is CASSQAPGGREQFF. The CDR3 DNA is TGCGCCAGCAGCCAAGCCCCAGGGGGTAGGGAGCAGTTCTTC.

The J gene is TRBJ2-7, the V gene TRBV10-1; 10 bases are shared with TRBD2. Trimming at V came to 0 bases and at J to 3 bases, leaving 2 bases not matched to a gene. This CDR3 spans 15 amino acids. Germline V gene sequence: CDR1 WNHNN, CDR2 SYGVQD (reference sequence). The CDR3 nucleotides read TGCGCCAGCAGTGAGTCGGCTAGCGGGGGCTACGAGCAGTACTTC. This translates into CASSESASGGYEQYF.

The chain carries TRBV11-2 and TRBJ2-1, with 11 bases fitting TRBD1. Germline V CDR1 and CDR2: SGHAT, FQNNGV. Trimming took 4 bases from V and 10 from J; bases not matched to a gene: 3. The CDR3 spans 13 residues. DNA for the CDR3: TGTGCCAGCAGCTGGGACAGGGGGAACGAGCAGTTCTTC. Translated: CASSWDRGNEQFF. Full variable domain (rest looked up from reference TRBV11-2 and TRBJ2-1): EAGVAQSPRYKIIEKRQSVAFWCNPISGHATLYWYQQILGQGPKLLIQFQNNGVVDDSQLPKDRFSAERLKGVDSTLKIQPAKLEDSAVYLCASSWDRGNEQFFGPGTRLTVL.

This clonotype was counted many times. The genes are TRBV27 and TRBJ2-7; 8 positions agree with TRBD1. The junction had 6 bases not matched to a gene; V was cut back by 8 bases and J by 0 bases. Germline CDR1 reads MNHEY; CDR2 reads SMNVEV (reference sequence). The CDR3 has 14 residues. This CDR3 reads CASGRQGSSYEQYF. The CDR3 DNA sequence: TGTGCCAGCGGAAGACAGGGGAGCTCCTACGAGCAGTACTTC.

This clonotype has just a few counts. The rearrangement uses TRBV11-3 and TRBJ2-7; TRBD1 agrees at 9 bases. The CDR3 has 13 amino acids. Germline values: CDR1 SGHNT, CDR2 YENEEA. J was trimmed by 4 bases and V by 5 bases; bases with no gene match: 3. CDR3 nucleotide sequence: TGTGCCAGCAGCAGAGGACAGGGGTACGAGCAGTACTTC. It is translated as CASSRGQGYEQYF.

This clonotype has a count of ten or more. The chain is built from TRBV5-1 and TRBJ2-4, with a possible D match to TRBD1 (6 bases). The germline CDR1 and CDR2 sequences are SGHRS and YFSETQ. The V end lost 0 bases, the J end lost 1 base, and 11 bases lay between the germline ends. The CDR3 has 16 residues. CDR3 residues: CASSLGTQGAKNIQYF. The CDR3 nucleotides are TGCGCCAGCAGCTTGGGGACCCAGGGGGCCAAAAACATTCAGTACTTC.

There are many counts of this clonotype. This sequence joins TRBV7-2 and TRBJ2-4, with 8 nucleotides matching TRBD1. The length of the CDR3 is 15 residues. Germline trimming cut 4 bases from V and 7 bases from J; bases unmatched to any gene: 9. CDR1 SGHTA and CDR2 FQGNSA come from the germline V gene. CDR3 loop: CASSSDRGTWNIQYF. In nucleotides, the CDR3 is TGTGCCAGCAGCTCCGACAGGGGTACGTGGAACATTCAGTACTTC.

This clonotype was observed a handful of times. The V and J genes are TRBV7-9 and TRBJ2-7; D perhaps matches TRBD2 (6 bases). Germline-derived CDR1 and CDR2 are SEHNR and FQNEAQ (reference sequence). V dropped 4 bases and J dropped 4 bases, with 20 bases sitting between them. There are 16 residues in the CDR3. CDR3 loop: CASSSPGGPGAYEQYF. The CDR3 DNA reads TGTGCCAGCAGCTCCCCAGGAGGGCCTGGGGCTTACGAGCAGTACTTC.

This clonotype was counted a few times. The chain recombines TRBV7-8 with TRBJ1-1; D is perhaps TRBD1 (6 bases). Germline lookup yields CDR1 SGHVS and CDR2 FQNEAQ. The CDR3 runs 14 residues. V was cut by 5 bases and J by 0 bases, with 10 bases left in between. CDR3 residues: CASSQGHLNTEAFF. In nucleotides, the CDR3 is TGTGCCAGCAGCCAGGGACATCTGAACACTGAAGCTTTCTTT.

This rearrangement joins TRBV7-9 to TRBJ2-1, with D tentatively TRBD1 or TRBD2 (5 bases each). The CDR3 totals 12 residues. V was cut by 8 bases and J by 7 bases, with 12 bases left in between. Per germline, CDR1 SEHNR and CDR2 FQNEAQ (reference sequence). The CDR3 region is CASGLEGNEQFF. The DNA of the CDR3 is TGTGCCAGCGGCCTCGAGGGGAATGAGCAGTTCTTC. Full variable domain (missing parts from reference TRBV7-9 and TRBJ2-1): DTGVSQNPRHKITKRGQNVTFRCDPISEHNRLYWYRQTLGQGPEFLTYFQNEAQLEKSRLLSDRFSAERPKGSFSTLEIQRTEQGDSAMYLCASGLEGNEQFFGPGTRLTVL.

This clonotype was seen many times. The chain combines TRBV6-1 with TRBJ1-5; weak D call: TRBD1 (6 bases). This CDR3 has 15 amino acids. V lost 4 bases and J 3 bases, leaving 13 bases between the germline ends. CDR1 and CDR2 from the germline V gene are MNHNS and SASEGT. CDR3 sequence: CASSAKDRTNQPQHF. The CDR3 DNA reads as TGTGCCAGCAGTGCAAAGGACAGAACCAATCAGCCCCAGCATTTT.

The chain employs TRBV6-5 and TRBJ2-7, with D perhaps TRBD1 (6 bases). Germline V lookup: CDR1 MNHEY, CDR2 SVGAGI. The CDR3 runs to 15 residues. The V end was cut by 5 bases, the J end by 7 bases, with 21 bases between. CDR3 amino acids: CASSRTPGHPLEQYF. CDR3 nucleotides: TGTGCCAGCAGTAGGACCCCGGGACACCCCTTGGAGCAGTACTTC.

This clonotype was counted only a few times. The chain employs TRBV5-4 and TRBJ2-5; D perhaps matches TRBD2 (5 bases). Trimming took off 0 bases at V and 3 bases at J, with 12 bases between the two ends. Germline V gene sequence: CDR1 SGHNT, CDR2 YYREEE (reference sequence). The CDR3 has 15 residues. CDR3 coding DNA: TGTGCCAGCAGCTTGGCGGGGAAACTGAAAGAGACCCAGTACTTC. This encodes CASSLAGKLKETQYF.

The V gene is TRBV7-2, the J gene TRBJ2-7; 8 nucleotides line up with TRBD1. The V gene's germline CDR1 is SGHTA and CDR2 FQGNSA. The CDR3 is 15 amino acids. With 3 bases clipped from V and 5 bases from J, the junction kept 9 bases outside the gene matches. The CDR3 region has the DNA TGTGCCAGCAGCTTCGGACAGGGAGGAACCCACGAGCAGTACTTC. It translates to CASSFGQGGTHEQYF.

CDR3 protein: CASSSTGRGELFF. The CDR3 bases are TGTGCCAGCAGTTCGACAGGGCGCGGGGAGCTGTTTTTT. The chain uses TRBV7-3 and TRBJ2-2; 7 bases match TRBD1. V shed 6 bases and J 7 bases; nucleotides not matched to a gene: 5. The CDR3 consists of 13 residues. Germline-derived CDR1 and CDR2 are SGHTA and FQGTGA.

The table lists this clonotype with a few counts. J is TRBJ2-7 and V is TRBV11-2, with D possibly TRBD1 on 5 matching bases. Trimming removed 5 bases at V and 4 bases at J, with 21 bases between. The germline gives CDR1 SGHAT, CDR2 FQNNGV. The CDR3 loop spans 16 amino acids. CDR3 region: CASSANRPLRYYEQYF. CDR3 nucleotide sequence: TGTGCCAGCAGCGCAAACAGGCCCCTTCGTTATTACGAGCAGTACTTC.